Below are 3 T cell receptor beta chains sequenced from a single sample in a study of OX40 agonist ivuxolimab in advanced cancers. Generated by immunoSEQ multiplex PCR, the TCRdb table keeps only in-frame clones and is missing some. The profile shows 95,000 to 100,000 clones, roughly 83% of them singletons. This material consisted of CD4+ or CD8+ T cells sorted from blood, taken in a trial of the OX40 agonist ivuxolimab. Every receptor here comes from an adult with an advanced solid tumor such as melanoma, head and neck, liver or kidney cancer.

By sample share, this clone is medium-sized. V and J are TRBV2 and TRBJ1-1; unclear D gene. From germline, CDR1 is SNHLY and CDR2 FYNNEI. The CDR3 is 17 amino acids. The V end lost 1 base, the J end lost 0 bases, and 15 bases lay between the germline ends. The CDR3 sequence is CASSEDRTAGVNTEAFF. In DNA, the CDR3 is TGTGCCAGCAGTGAAGATCGAACAGCTGGGGTGAACACTGAAGCTTTCTTT.

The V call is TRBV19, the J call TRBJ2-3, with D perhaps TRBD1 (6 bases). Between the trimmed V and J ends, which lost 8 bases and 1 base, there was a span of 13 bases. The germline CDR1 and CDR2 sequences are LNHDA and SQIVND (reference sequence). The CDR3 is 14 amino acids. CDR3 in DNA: TGTGCCAGTGGGGGCGGTAGGGGCACAGATACGCAGTATTTT. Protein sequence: CASGGGRGTDTQYF.

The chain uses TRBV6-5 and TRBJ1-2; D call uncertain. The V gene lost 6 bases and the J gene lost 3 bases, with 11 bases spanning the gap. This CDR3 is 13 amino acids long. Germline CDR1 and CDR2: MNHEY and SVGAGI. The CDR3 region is CASSLGRDYGYTF. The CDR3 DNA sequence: TGTGCCAGCAGCCTCGGCCGGGACTATGGCTACACCTTC.